The clone carrying this T cell receptor (beta chain) was detected ten times or more. The data originate from a study of neurological immune-mediated disorders. Germline V gene data show CDR1 as SGHRS and CDR2 as YFSETQ. This CDR3 is built from 13 residues. V gave up 7 bases and J gave up 4 bases, with 15 bases separating them. TCRdb called the 5' RACE reads again in MiXCR, with one record for every CDR3 protein. The sample holds 20,000 to 25,000 distinct CDR3 sequences, over 5% seen once. The sequence was obtained from a woman aged 40 to 49 in good health. Sequenced material: PBMCs. The rearrangement joins TRBV5-1 to TRBJ2-7, with D possibly matching TRBD1 (6 bases). As DNA, the CDR3 is TGCGCCAGCGCGCAGGGGACATTTTACGAGCAGTACTTC. Its translation: CASAQGTFYEQYF.